A single sample gave rise to the 14 T cell receptor beta chains below, sequenced in a study of cytomegalovirus exposure and HLA in healthy donors. Both 60 Vbeta primers and 13 Jbeta primers went into the PCR. Assay used: immunoSEQ multiplex PCR; TCRdb lists only in-frame clones, some missing. Of about 98,000 clones listed, about two thirds are singletons. Sequenced sample: PBMCs. The receptors stem from a man in his fifties or sixties in good health and CMV-seronegative.

This sequence joins TRBV11-1 and TRBJ1-1; maybe TRBD1 (5 bases). The V and J ends lost 0 bases and 10 bases respectively, with 9 bases between them. Germline lookup yields CDR1 SGHAT and CDR2 FQDESV (reference sequence). There are 12 residues in the CDR3. CDR3: CASSLARGPAFF. CDR3 nucleotide sequence: TGTGCCAGCAGCTTAGCTAGGGGCCCAGCTTTCTTT.

As DNA, the CDR3 is TGTGCCTGGCAGGGATTCGGCTACGAGCAGTACTTC. Its translation is CAWQGFGYEQYF. The chain couples TRBV30 to TRBJ2-7; possibly TRBD1 for D (5 bases). Trimming stripped 5 bases from V and 3 bases from J, with 11 bases between. Germline V gene lookup returns CDR1 GTSNPN and CDR2 SVGIG (reference sequence). This CDR3 has 12 amino acids.

This clone was seen a single time. V and J are TRBV5-1 and TRBJ1-2, with 7 bases fitting TRBD1. The V gene end was trimmed by 0 bases and the J gene end by 3 bases; junction bases not matched to a gene: 5. CDR1 is SGHRS, CDR2 YFSETQ, per germline. The CDR3 loop spans 15 amino acids. In DNA form, the CDR3 reads TGCGCCAGCAGCTTGGCGGTCAGGGGGGACTATGGCTACACCTTC. This translates into CASSLAVRGDYGYTF.

This rearrangement joins TRBV27 to TRBJ2-3, with D tentatively TRBD1 (6 bases). CDR1 and CDR2 from the germline V gene are MNHEY and SMNVEV (reference sequence). The CDR3 length is 12 residues. With 10 bases removed from V and 1 base from J, the gap between germline ends came to 9 bases. The DNA of the CDR3 is TGTGCCATTAGACAGGGCACAGATACGCAGTATTTT. This sequence encodes CAIRQGTDTQYF.

The rearrangement links TRBV7-8 to TRBJ2-7; D not certain. V was cut by 1 base and J by 1 base, with 11 bases left in between. In germline, CDR1 is SGHVS, CDR2 FQNEAQ. CDR3 length: 15 residues. CDR3 in amino acids: CASSLGLLESYEQYF. The CDR3 DNA is TGTGCCAGCAGCTTAGGGCTCCTAGAGTCCTACGAGCAGTACTTC.

This clone has a single count. The CDR3 loop reads CAWGPHEQYF. As DNA, the CDR3 is TGTGCCTGGGGGCCCCACGAGCAGTACTTC. The chain employs TRBV30 and TRBJ2-7; no clear D gene. Germline V CDR1 and CDR2: GTSNPN, SVGIG (reference sequence). This CDR3 is built from 10 residues. The V end lost 5 bases, the J end lost 5 bases, and 7 bases lay between the germline ends.

This clone has just a few counts. The V and J genes are TRBV21-1 and TRBJ1-3; TRBD1, the D gene given by the table, was not confirmed from the DNA. TRBV21-1 is annotated as a pseudogene. This CDR3 region has 15 residues. DNA for the CDR3: TGTGCCAGCAGCACACGGGACAACTCTGGAAACACCATATATTTT. Residues: CASSTRDNSGNTIYF.

The chain carries TRBV7-2 and TRBJ2-2, with 10 bases lining up with TRBD1. CDR1 is SGHTA and CDR2 is FQGNSA in the germline V gene. The CDR3 loop spans 17 amino acids. The ends lost 2 bases at V and 6 bases at J; junction bases unmatched: 9. The CDR3 sequence: CASSLTRDRGVAGELFF. The CDR3, as DNA: TGTGCCAGCAGCTTAACCCGGGACAGGGGTGTTGCCGGGGAGCTGTTTTTT.

The chain is built from TRBV2 and TRBJ1-5; a possible D gene is TRBD1 (6 bases). CDR3 length equals 14 residues. Germline CDR1 reads SNHLY; CDR2 reads FYNNEI. Trimming removed 6 bases from V and 2 bases from J, with 11 bases in between. CDR3 sequence: CASSKQGGNQPQHF. Here the CDR3 DNA reads TGTGCCAGCAGCAAACAGGGCGGCAATCAGCCCCAGCATTTT.

This clone was observed a few times. V is TRBV28 and J is TRBJ2-6, with 9 bases that match TRBD1. The V segment lost 3 bases and the J segment 2 bases; nucleotides outside the gene matches: 2. Per the germline V gene, CDR1 is MDHEN and CDR2 is SYDVKM. The CDR3 has 16 amino acids. CDR3 sequence (DNA): TGTGCCAGCAGTTTTACAGGGGGCGCTGGGGCCAACGTCCTGACTTTC. This translates into CASSFTGGAGANVLTF.

This chain connects TRBV5-1 to TRBJ2-6, with a possible D match to TRBD1 (6 bases). Per germline, CDR1 SGHRS and CDR2 YFSETQ. This CDR3 is 15 amino acids long. V lost 1 base and J lost 1, with 6 bases in between. The chain's CDR3 is CASSLTGSGANVLTF. CDR3 DNA sequence: TGCGCCAGCAGCTTGACAGGGTCTGGGGCCAACGTCCTGACTTTC.

J is TRBJ2-7 and V is TRBV18, with D perhaps TRBD1 (6 bases). V was trimmed by 0 bases and J by 5 bases, leaving 14 bases between them. The CDR3 is made up of 15 amino acids. Germline values: CDR1 KGHSH, CDR2 LQKENI. In DNA, the CDR3 is TGTGCCAGCTCACCACCGGGACAAAACACACACGAGCAGTACTTC. Protein sequence: CASSPPGQNTHEQYF.

The chain couples TRBV28 to TRBJ1-2, with a tentative D call TRBD1 (6 bases). This CDR3 is built from 15 residues. From germline, CDR1 is MDHEN and CDR2 SYDVKM. V was pared by 7 bases and J by 4 bases, with 19 bases between. The CDR3 loop reads CASTNNQQGTYGYTF. The CDR3 coding sequence is TGTGCCAGCACCAACAATCAACAGGGTACCTATGGCTACACCTTC.

V usage is TRBV5-8 and J usage is TRBJ1-5; D is unresolved. CDR3 length equals 12 residues. Germline lookup yields CDR1 SGHTS and CDR2 YDEGEE. Deletions cut 1 base from V and 3 bases from J, with 2 bases between. CDR3 in amino acids: CASSLYNQPQHF. Written as DNA, the CDR3 is TGTGCCAGCAGCTTGTACAATCAGCCCCAGCATTTT.